The 9 T cell receptor beta chains below were found in one sample sequenced in a study of T cells in Graves' hyperthyroidism and ophthalmopathy (dated by TCRdb to the late 2010s). Libraries were built with multiplex PCR. Sequencing was carried out with an Illumina HiSeq 2000. Amplification of TCR beta CDR3 regions was carried out from RNA transcripts. A first-round RT-PCR of the TCR CDR3 used the HTBI primer set with the Qiagen OneStep RT-PCR kit. TCRdb reanalyzed the raw reads on its own, using fastp at Q25 for trimming and MiXCR for clone calling, and kept in-frame beta chains. Every distinct CDR3 protein forms one entry, paired with its most common genes and DNA. The sample profile shows under 450,000 distinct CDR3 sequences; 15% to 19% of them were found once. The ten largest clones add up to 13% to 15% of the sample. What was sequenced was blood. These receptors originate from a woman between 18 and 29 years old with Graves' hyperthyroidism.

This clonotype has a count of ten or more. The chain combines TRBV11-2 with TRBJ2-5; 9 bases are shared with TRBD2. From germline, CDR1 is SGHAT and CDR2 FQNNGV. This CDR3 region has 17 residues. After removal of 2 bases from V and 4 bases from J, the junction contained 11 bases not matched to a gene. The CDR3 spells CASSLRSGGRASETQYF. The DNA of the CDR3 is TGTGCCAGCAGCTTACGTTCTGGCGGGAGGGCCTCAGAGACCCAGTACTTC.

The table lists this clonotype with many counts. This chain connects TRBV6-1 to TRBJ2-4; the D gene is possibly TRBD1 (6 bases). Germline CDR1 and CDR2: MNHNS and SASEGT. V gave up 6 bases and J gave up 0 bases, with 12 bases separating them. The length of the CDR3 is 15 residues. The CDR3 bases are TGTGCCAGCAGACCCGGGACACTAGCCAAAAACATTCAGTACTTC. This codes for CASRPGTLAKNIQYF.

This clonotype was found many times. The chain couples TRBV10-3 to TRBJ1-2; TRBD1 might be the D (5 bases). Trimming stripped 4 bases from V and 3 bases from J, with 6 bases between. Germline CDR1 reads ENHRY; CDR2 reads SYGVKD. This CDR3 contains 12 residues. CDR3 DNA: TGTGCCATCAGTGGGGGGGACTATGGCTACACCTTC. Amino acids: CAISGGDYGYTF.

This clonotype was found many times. V gene TRBV2 combines with J gene TRBJ1-1; D might be TRBD1 (5 bases). CDR1 and CDR2 from the germline V gene are SNHLY and FYNNEI. V was pared by 6 bases and J by 1 base, with 15 bases between. The CDR3 consists of 15 residues. The CDR3, as DNA: TGTGCCAGCAGGATAAATCCCGGGGCGAACACTGAAGCTTTCTTT. Residues: CASRINPGANTEAFF.

J is TRBJ2-1 and V is TRBV20-1; no definite D call. Per germline, CDR1 DFQATT and CDR2 SNEGSKA (reference sequence). The CDR3 length is 15 residues. V was shortened by 0 bases and J by 5 bases, with 14 bases between the two germline ends. CDR3 protein: CSARDEAIRNNEQFF. The CDR3, as DNA: TGCAGTGCTAGAGATGAGGCTATTAGGAACAATGAGCAGTTCTTC.

This clonotype was recorded at least ten times. This chain uses TRBV5-1 with TRBJ2-2; D might be TRBD1 (5 bases). Trimming pared 2 bases from V and 7 bases from J, leaving 18 bases between. Germline values: CDR1 SGHRS, CDR2 YFSETQ. The CDR3 contains 16 residues. The CDR3 DNA reads as TGCGCCAGCAGCTTTACCCCTGACAGTTACAGCGGGGAGCTGTTTTTT. This gives the protein CASSFTPDSYSGELFF.

This clonotype occurred many times. The rearrangement uses TRBV27 and TRBJ1-2; 7 bases align to TRBD1. The germline CDR1 and CDR2 sequences are MNHEY and SMNVEV (reference sequence). The CDR3 contains 16 residues. With 3 bases clipped from V and 0 bases from J, the junction kept 7 bases outside the gene matches. The CDR3 region is CASSLEGAGTNYGYTF. The CDR3 DNA sequence: TGTGCCAGCAGTTTGGAGGGGGCAGGAACTAACTATGGCTACACCTTC.

The rearrangement links TRBV6-1 to TRBJ1-2; possible D gene TRBD1, 5 bases. The length of the CDR3 is 15 residues. Trimming stripped 7 bases from V and 4 bases from J, with 19 bases between. Germline CDR1 is MNHNS and CDR2 is SASEGT. The CDR3 DNA follows: TGTGCCAGCACTCCTTATCTTCAGGGAACCTATGGCTACACCTTC. Translated, it gives CASTPYLQGTYGYTF.

This chain uses TRBV7-2 with TRBJ2-7; TRBD1 agrees at 8 bases. CDR3 length: 16 residues. Germline CDR1 SGHTA, CDR2 FQGNSA. With V trimmed by 2 bases and J by 1 base, 7 bases remained unmatched. The CDR3 sequence: CASSLLVGTGSYEQYF. The CDR3 bases are TGTGCCAGCAGCTTATTAGTCGGGACAGGATCCTACGAGCAGTACTTC.